The entry that follows covers one TCR beta chain sequence. Antigen specificity is unknown. Germline-derived CDR1 and CDR2 are DFQATT and SNEGSKA (reference sequence). The V gene lost 0 bases and the J gene lost 4 bases, with 12 bases spanning the gap. The CDR3 has 15 residues. The cDNA was produced through 5'RACE with 10-nucleotide random UMIs. TCRdb reprocessed the 5' RACE reads with MiXCR, giving one entry per CDR3 protein. Of over 35,000 distinct CDR3 sequences detected, approximately 4.2% appear once; the ten largest clones hold roughly 2%. The source of the sample is a study of neurological immune-mediated disorders. Study outcomes and limitations: The absence of any CDR3 amino acid sequence shared by expanded clones across subjects suggests that repertoires were private in all groups.

Libraries used 2 million unsorted PBMCs kept frozen in RNAlater. This chain connects TRBV20-1 to TRBJ1-4, with a weak D call TRBD1 (5 bases). The receptor's source is a man under 40 with multiple sclerosis. Sequencing was done on a sample of PBMCs. CDR3 nucleotide sequence: TGCAGTGCTAGAGACGGGACGAGGGATAATGAAAAACTGTTTTTT. Amino acid sequence: CSARDGTRDNEKLFF.